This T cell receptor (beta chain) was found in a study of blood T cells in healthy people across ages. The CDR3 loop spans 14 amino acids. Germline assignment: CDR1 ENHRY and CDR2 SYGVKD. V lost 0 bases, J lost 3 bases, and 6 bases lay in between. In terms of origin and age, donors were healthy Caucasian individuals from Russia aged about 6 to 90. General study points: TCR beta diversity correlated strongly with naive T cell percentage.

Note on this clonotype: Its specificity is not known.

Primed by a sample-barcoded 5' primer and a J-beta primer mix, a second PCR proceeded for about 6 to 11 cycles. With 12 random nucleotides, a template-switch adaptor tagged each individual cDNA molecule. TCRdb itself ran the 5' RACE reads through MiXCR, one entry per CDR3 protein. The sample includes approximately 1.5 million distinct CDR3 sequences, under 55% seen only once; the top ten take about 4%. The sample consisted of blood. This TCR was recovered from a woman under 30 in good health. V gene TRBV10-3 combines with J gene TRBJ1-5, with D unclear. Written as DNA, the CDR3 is TGTGCCATCAGTGAGTCTGCGTACAATCAGCCCCAGCATTTT. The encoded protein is CAISESAYNQPQHF.